This T cell receptor (beta chain) originates from a study of early T cells in non-severe SARS-CoV-2 infection. Study outcomes and limitations: VDJdb matching skewed toward anti-spike CD8 responses, missing private and CD4 specificities.

Individual cDNA molecules were tagged with unique molecular identifiers. TCRdb fed the 5' RACE reads into MiXCR, producing one record per CDR3 protein. The table includes 60,000 to 70,000 distinct CDR3 sequences, around 6.5% detected once. The sample holds a few counts of this clonotype. Its antigen remains unknown. V was clipped by 2 bases and J by 9 bases, with 20 bases between them. From germline, CDR1 is SGHDT and CDR2 YYEEEE. This CDR3 comprises 15 residues. The chain uses TRBV5-6 and TRBJ1-1; D not certain. This specimen consisted of whole blood, obtained at baseline. The receptor's source is an adult who was a healthcare worker with PCR-confirmed SARS-CoV-2 infection or an uninfected control (not recorded which). CDR3 in DNA: TGTGCCAGCAGCTTCCTTTCTGGGCAGAGTCCGCAAGCTTTCTTT. Residues: CASSFLSGQSPQAFF.